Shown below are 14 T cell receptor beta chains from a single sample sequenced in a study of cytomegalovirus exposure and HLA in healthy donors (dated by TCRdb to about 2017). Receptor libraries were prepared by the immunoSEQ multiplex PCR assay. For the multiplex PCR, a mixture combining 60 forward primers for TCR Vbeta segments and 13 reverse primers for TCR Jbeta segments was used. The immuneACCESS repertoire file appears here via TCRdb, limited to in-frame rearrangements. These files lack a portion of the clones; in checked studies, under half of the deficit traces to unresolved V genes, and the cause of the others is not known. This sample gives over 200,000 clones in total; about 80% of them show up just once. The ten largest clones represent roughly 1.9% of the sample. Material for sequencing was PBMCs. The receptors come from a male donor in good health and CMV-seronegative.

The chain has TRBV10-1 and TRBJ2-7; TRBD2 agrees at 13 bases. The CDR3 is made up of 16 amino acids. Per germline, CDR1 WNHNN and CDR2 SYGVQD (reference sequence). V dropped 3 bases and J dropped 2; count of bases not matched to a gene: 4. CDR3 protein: CASSDPGLAGAYEQYF. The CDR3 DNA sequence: TGCGCCAGCAGTGATCCCGGACTAGCGGGGGCCTACGAGCAGTACTTC.

The CDR3 protein is CASSLASAGLSGNTIYF. CDR3 in DNA: TGTGCCAGCAGCTTAGCTTCGGCAGGCCTGTCTGGAAACACCATATATTTT. This chain connects TRBV7-6 to TRBJ1-3; D remains ambiguous. Trimming shortened V by 0 bases and J by 1 base, and 13 bases separated the two germline ends. CDR3 length equals 17 residues. CDR1 is SGHVS and CDR2 is FNYEAQ in the germline V gene.

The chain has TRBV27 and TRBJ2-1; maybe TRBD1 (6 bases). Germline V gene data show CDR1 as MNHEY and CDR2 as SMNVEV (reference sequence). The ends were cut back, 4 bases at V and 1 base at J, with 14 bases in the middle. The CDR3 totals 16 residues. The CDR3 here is CASSYQTGTSYNEQFF. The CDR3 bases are TGTGCCAGCAGTTATCAGACAGGAACTTCCTACAATGAGCAGTTCTTC.

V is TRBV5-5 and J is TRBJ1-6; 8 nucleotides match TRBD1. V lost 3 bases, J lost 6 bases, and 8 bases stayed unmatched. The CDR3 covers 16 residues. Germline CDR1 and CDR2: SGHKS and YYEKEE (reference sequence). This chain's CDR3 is CASSWRPGQVNSPLHF. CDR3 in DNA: TGTGCCAGCAGCTGGAGGCCGGGACAGGTTAATTCACCCCTCCACTTT.

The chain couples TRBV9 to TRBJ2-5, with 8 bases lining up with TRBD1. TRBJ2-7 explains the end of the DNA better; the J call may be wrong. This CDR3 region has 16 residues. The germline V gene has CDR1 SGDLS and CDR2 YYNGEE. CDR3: CASSVESRSTGAEQYF. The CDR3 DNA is TGTGCCAGCAGCGTAGAGTCTAGATCGACAGGGGCCGAGCAGTACTTC.

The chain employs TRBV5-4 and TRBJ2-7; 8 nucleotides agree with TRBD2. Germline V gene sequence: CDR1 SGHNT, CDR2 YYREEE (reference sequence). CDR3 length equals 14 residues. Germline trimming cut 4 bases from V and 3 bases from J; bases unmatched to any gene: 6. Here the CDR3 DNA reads TGTGCCAGCAGCCCCCTCGGGGGGGTCTACGAGCAGTACTTC. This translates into CASSPLGGVYEQYF.

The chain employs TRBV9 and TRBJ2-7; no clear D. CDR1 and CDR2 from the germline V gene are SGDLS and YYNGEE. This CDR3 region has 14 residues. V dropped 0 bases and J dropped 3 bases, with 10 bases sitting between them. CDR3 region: CASSVGDIGYEQYF. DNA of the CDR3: TGTGCCAGCAGCGTAGGCGACATCGGCTACGAGCAGTACTTC.

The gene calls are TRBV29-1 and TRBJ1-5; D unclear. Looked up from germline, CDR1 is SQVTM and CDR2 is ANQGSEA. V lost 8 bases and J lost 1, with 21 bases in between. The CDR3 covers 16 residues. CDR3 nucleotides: TGCAGCCTCCACCCGGCCAGGCCCCTCAGCAATCAGCCCCAGCATTTT. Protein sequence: CSLHPARPLSNQPQHF. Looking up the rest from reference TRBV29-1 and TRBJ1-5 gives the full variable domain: SAVISQKPSRDICQRGTSLTIQCQVDSQVTMMFWYRQQPGQSLTLIATANQGSEATYESGFVIDKFPISRPNLTFSTLTVSNMSPEDSSIYLCSLHPARPLSNQPQHFGDGTRLSIL.

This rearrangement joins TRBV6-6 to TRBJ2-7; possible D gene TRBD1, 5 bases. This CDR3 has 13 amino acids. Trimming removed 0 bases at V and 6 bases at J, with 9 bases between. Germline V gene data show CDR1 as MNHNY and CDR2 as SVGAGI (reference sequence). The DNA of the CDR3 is TGTGCCAGCAGTTACTCCGAAGGGGCCGAGCAGTACTTC. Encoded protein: CASSYSEGAEQYF.

CDR3 bases: TGTGCCAGCAGTGCCGTTGAGACAGGGACGAACACCGGGGAGCTGTTTTTT. As protein: CASSAVETGTNTGELFF. The rearrangement links TRBV28 to TRBJ2-2; 7 bases are shared with TRBD1. J gave up 0 bases and V 5 bases, and 9 bases lay outside the gene matches. The germline V gene encodes CDR1 MDHEN and CDR2 SYDVKM. The CDR3 contains 17 residues.

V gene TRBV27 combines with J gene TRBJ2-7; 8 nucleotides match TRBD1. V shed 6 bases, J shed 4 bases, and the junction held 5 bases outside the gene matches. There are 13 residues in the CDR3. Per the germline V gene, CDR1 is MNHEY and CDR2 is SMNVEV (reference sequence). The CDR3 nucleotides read TGTGCCAGCAGCGTGGACAGGGCATACGAGCAGTACTTC. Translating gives CASSVDRAYEQYF.

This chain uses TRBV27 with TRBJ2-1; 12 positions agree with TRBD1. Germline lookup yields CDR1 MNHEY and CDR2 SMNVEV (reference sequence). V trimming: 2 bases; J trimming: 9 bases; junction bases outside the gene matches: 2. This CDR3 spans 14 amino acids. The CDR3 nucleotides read TGTGCCAGCAGTTTAGGGACAGGGGGCGCTGAGCAGTTCTTC. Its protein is CASSLGTGGAEQFF.

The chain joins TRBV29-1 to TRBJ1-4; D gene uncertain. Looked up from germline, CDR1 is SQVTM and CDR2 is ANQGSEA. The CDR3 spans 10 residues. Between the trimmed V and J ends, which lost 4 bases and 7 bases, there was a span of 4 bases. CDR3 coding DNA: TGCAGCGTTGTGGCTGAAAAACTGTTTTTT. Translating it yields CSVVAEKLFF.

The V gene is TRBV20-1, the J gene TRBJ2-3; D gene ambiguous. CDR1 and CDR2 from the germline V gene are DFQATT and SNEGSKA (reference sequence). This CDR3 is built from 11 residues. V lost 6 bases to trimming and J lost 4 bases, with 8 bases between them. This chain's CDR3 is CSARGSDTQYF. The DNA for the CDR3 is TGCAGTGCCCGAGGATCAGATACGCAGTATTTT.